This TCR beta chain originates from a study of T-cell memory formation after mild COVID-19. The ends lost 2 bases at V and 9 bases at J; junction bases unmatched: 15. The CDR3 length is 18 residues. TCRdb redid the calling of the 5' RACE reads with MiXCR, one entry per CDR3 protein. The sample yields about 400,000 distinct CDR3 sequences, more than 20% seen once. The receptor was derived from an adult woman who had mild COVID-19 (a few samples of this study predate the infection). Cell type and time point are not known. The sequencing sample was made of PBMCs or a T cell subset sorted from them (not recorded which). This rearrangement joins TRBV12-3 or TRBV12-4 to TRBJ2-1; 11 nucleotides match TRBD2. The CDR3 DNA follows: TGTGCCAGCAGTTTATGGGTAGCGGGAGGGCCAAGGTTCAGTGAGCAGTTCTTC. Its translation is CASSLWVAGGPRFSEQFF.